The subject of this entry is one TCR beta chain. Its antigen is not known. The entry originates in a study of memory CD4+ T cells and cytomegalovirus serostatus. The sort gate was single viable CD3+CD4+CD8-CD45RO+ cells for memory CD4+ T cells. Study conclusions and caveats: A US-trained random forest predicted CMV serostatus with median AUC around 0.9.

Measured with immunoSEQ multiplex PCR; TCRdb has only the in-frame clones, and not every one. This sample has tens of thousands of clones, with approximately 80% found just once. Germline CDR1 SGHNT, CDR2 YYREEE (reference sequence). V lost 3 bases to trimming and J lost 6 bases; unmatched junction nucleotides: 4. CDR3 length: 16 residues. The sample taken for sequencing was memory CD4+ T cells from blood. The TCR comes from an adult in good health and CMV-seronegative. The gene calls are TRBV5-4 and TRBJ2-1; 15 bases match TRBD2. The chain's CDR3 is CASSSGLAGGPNEQFF. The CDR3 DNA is TGTGCCAGCAGCTCCGGACTAGCGGGGGGGCCCAATGAGCAGTTCTTC.